This T cell receptor beta chain was found in a study of regulatory T cells in long-lasting Graves disease (dated by TCRdb to 2020 to 2023). Some background on the complete study: In the newly diagnosed Graves' disease group, patients had been taking antithyroid drugs for less than 3 months. This study used TCR sequencing and RNA sequencing of peripheral blood to compare persistent Graves' disease patients against newly diagnosed Graves' disease patients. The study was registered as a clinical trial and conducted in China. A total of roughly 33 samples were covered by TCR sequencing, comprising some 13 persistent and around 20 newly diagnosed Graves' disease patients.

Points on this clonotype: What antigen it recognizes has not been identified. No base qualities exist here, and no much larger clone lies one base off it.

What the research found in general, with its limitations: Persistent patients shared more public clonotypes among themselves (around 3,000) than newly diagnosed patients did (more than 950). Persistent disease showed preferential use of TRBV28, TRBJ1-2 and TRBJ2-5, whereas newly diagnosed disease favored TRBV20-1 and TRBJ2-1. Sequencing and analysis were restricted to the TCR beta chain. The small sample size was acknowledged by the authors as a limitation that may reduce accuracy. Only peripheral blood was studied, because thyroid tissue, the primary lesion, was inaccessible. Compared with newly diagnosed patients, persistent Graves' disease patients had lower TCR Shannon entropy and fewer highly expanded clones, which suggests clonal expansion.

Preparation of the library involved multiplex PCR. These reads were obtained on an Illumina HiSeq 4000. iRepertoire HTBI primers and Arm-PCR amplification of CDR3 regions were used to construct TCR beta libraries. Before sequencing, the PCR products went through gel purification. On the study's bioinformatics: Across samples, 60 to 70 TRBV and 12 to 15 TRBJ segments were identified and used for gene usage analysis of CDR3 amino acid clonotypes. COPE and FqMerger were used to merge filtered high-quality paired reads into contigs. Contigs were aligned with BLAST to IMGT TRBV, TRBD and TRBJ reference genes, and CDR3 was defined per IMGT. Any clonotype with a frequency above 0.1% was counted as a highly expanded clone. Repertoire diversity was measured by Shannon entropy, and V-J evenness by the Gini coefficient. Clonotypes shared by more than one individual were considered public. TCRdb reanalyzed the raw reads on its own, using fastp at Q25 for trimming and MiXCR for clone calling, and kept in-frame beta chains. Rows with one shared CDR3 protein collapse into an entry with the most common genes and DNA. The V and J calls, along with clone size, are taken from TCRdb and not from the paper's own processing. The sample records 350,000 to 550,000 distinct CDR3 sequences, about 17% of which are singletons. Jointly, the top ten make up about 23% of the sample.

The time point label, read with the paper, signifies: newly diagnosed GD, antithyroid drugs for less than 3 months. RNA was extracted from PBMCs in TRIzol for both TCR sequencing and RNA sequencing. The diagnosis of Graves' disease followed American Thyroid Association guidelines. Patients for the study were recruited at an endocrinology department in Xi'an, China. From each patient, 7.5 to 10 milliliters of peripheral blood was collected into an EDTA anticoagulant tube. PBMCs were isolated by Ficoll Paque Plus density gradient separation without further T cell sorting. RNA quality was checked with an Agilent 2100 Bioanalyzer and agarose gel, and concentration with a NanoDrop 2000. V was cut back by 4 bases and J by 4 bases, leaving a gap of 13 bases between them. The CDR3 holds 13 amino acids from the cysteine to the phenylalanine. The sequence is cut down to CDR3 DNA, 39 bases in frame from base 1. From a lookup of the germline V gene, CDR1 and CDR2 are SQVTM and ANQGSEA.

The data were also submitted as part of a second study, on T cells in Graves' hyperthyroidism and ophthalmopathy. As the second study states: Stable Graves' hyperthyroidism was defined as no progression to ophthalmopathy during 18 months of follow-up. Hyperthyroidism patients were newly diagnosed, with disease duration under 2 months, and aged 18 to 65 years. The study excluded patients with uncontrolled infections, other autoimmune diseases, pregnancy or lactation. Diagnoses were established on the basis of clinical symptoms, serum thyroxine and TRAb, thyroid ultrasound, and orbital computed tomography. The TCR CDR3 was subjected to a first round of RT-PCR using the HTBI primer set and the Qiagen OneStep RT-PCR kit. Most expanded thyroid clonotypes (frequency above 0.001) were also detected in blood, a finding suggesting that blood repertoires may reflect thyroid immune responses. In cross-validation, a model built on a 13 V-J signature told ophthalmopathy apart from stable hyperthyroidism with 85% to 90% sensitivity and 81% to 82% specificity, and in testing the same model reached 80%/75%. In validation, progression to ophthalmopathy was predicted by the model with around 70% sensitivity and approximately 78% specificity, a median of approximately 6.5 months before onset. To identify distinguishing TCR V-J signatures, a discovery cohort of about a hundred patients was used, comprising 40 to 45 with Graves' ophthalmopathy and around 57 with stable Graves' hyperthyroidism. Prospective prediction of ophthalmopathy was tested in an independent validation cohort consisting of 18 to 20 hyperthyroidism patients and more than 15 patients who later progressed to ophthalmopathy. The 75 to 100 discovery patients were divided at random into training and test sets in a 7:3 ratio. In more than five Graves' hyperthyroidism patients, the study also compared T-cell repertoires from thyroid tissue with T-cell repertoires from blood. After sampling, hyperthyroidism patients received methimazole starting at 30 mg daily, and ophthalmopathy patients received high-dose intravenous methylprednisolone. The libraries were constructed in a second round of multiplex PCR and then size-selected and purified. Libraries were sequenced paired-end with 100 bp reads on an Illumina HiSeq2000. SOAPnuke was used to process the raw data, throwing out any read that contained adapters or uncalled bases, had a mean Phred below 15, or lacked an exact constant-primer or identifier match. High-quality paired reads were merged with COPE v1.2.5, and unique nucleotide sequences were defined as clonotypes. MiTCR v1.1 was used to align clonotypes to the IMGT TRBV, TRBD and TRBJ reference segments. The analysis included only V-J combinations with a frequency above 0.0001, which together covered more than 99% of the repertoires. The TCS score was defined as F50 (clonal expansion) divided by E x V (chaos), with BLOSUM62-based TCRdist calculated between CDR3 peptides within each V-J. Welch's t-statistics and random forest reduced 500 to 550 V-J features to roughly 13, which were used in a naive Bayes classifier (R e1071). No statistical method was used to fix the sample size in advance, and group allocation was not hidden from the investigators. The paper describes TCR Vbeta CDR3 sequencing of fewer than 150 peripheral blood samples, made up of about 40 ophthalmopathy patients, approximately 73 hyperthyroidism patients and 17 progressor patients.

The sequence derives from a woman between 18 and 30 years old with Graves disease. Donor details come from another sample of the same person, matched by shared clones. The chain couples TRBV29-1 to TRBJ1-1; TRBD1 is perhaps the D gene, given 5 matching bases. Sequencing was performed on peripheral blood mononuclear cells (PBMCs), taken at new diagnosis, from a patient treated with antithyroid drugs. The DNA reads as follows: TGCAGCGTTGGGGGACTCGGTGGCACTGAAGCTTTCTTT. Protein translation: CSVGGLGGTEAFF. The full variable domain, completed from the reference TRBV29-1 and TRBJ1-1 proteins outside the CDR3, reads SAVISQKPSRDICQRGTSLTIQCQVDSQVTMMFWYRQQPGQSLTLIATANQGSEATYESGFVIDKFPISRPNLTFSTLTVSNMSPEDSSIYLCSVGGLGGTEAFFGQGTRLTVV.